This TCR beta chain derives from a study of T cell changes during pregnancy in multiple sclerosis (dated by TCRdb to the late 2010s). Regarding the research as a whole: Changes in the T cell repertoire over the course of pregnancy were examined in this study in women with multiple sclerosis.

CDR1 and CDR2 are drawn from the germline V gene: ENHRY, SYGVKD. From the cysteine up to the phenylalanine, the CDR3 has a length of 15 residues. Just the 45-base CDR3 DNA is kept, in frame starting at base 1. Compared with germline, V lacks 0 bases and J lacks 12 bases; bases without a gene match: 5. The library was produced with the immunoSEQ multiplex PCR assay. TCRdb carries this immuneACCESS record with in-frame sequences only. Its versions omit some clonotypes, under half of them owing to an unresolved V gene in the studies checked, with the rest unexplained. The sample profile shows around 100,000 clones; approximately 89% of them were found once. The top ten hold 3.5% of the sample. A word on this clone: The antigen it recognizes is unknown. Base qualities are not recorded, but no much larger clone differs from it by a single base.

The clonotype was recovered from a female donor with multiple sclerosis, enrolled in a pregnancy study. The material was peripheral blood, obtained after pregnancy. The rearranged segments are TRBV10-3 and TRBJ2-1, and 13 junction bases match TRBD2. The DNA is TGTGCCATCAGTGAGTCACTAGCGGGGGGGCAGGTGCAGTTCTTC. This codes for CAISESLAGGQVQFF.